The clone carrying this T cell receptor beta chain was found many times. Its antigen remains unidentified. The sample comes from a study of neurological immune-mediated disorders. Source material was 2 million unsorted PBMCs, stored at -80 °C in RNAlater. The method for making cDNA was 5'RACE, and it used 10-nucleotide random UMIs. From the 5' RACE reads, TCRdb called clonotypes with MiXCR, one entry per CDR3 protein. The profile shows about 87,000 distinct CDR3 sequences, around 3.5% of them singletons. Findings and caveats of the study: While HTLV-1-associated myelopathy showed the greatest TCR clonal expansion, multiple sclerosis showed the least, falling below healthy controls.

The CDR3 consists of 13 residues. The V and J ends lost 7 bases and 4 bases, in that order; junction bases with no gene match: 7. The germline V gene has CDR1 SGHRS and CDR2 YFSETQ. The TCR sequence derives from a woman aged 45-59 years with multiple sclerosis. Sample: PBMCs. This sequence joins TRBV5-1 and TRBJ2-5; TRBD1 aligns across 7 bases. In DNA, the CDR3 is TGCGCCAGCCGCAGGGACAGCCTAGAGACCCAGTACTTC. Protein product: CASRRDSLETQYF.